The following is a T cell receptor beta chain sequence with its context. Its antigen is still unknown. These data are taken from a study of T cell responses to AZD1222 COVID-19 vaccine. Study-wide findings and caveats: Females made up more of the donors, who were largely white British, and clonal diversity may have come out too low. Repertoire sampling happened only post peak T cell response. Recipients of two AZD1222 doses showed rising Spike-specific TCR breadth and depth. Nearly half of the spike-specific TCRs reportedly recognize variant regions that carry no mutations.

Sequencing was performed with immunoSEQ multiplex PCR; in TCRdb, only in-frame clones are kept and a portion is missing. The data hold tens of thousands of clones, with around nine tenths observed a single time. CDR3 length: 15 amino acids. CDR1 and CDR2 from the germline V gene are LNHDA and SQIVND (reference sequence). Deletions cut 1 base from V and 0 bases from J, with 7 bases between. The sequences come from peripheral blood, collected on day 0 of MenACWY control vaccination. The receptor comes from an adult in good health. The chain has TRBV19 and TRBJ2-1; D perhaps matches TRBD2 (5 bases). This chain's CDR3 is CASSIVTSSYNEQFF. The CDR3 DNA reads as TGTGCCAGTAGTATAGTAACTAGCTCCTACAATGAGCAGTTCTTC.